These 13 T cell receptor beta chains came from one sample sequenced in a study of post-analysis software for immune sequencing data. Overall study findings and caveats: Patients used several TRBV segments, including TRBV5-6, TRBV5-1 and TRBV20-1, more often than controls.

Sequencing libraries made from TCR beta cDNA carried unique molecular identifiers. TCRdb used MiXCR to reprocess the PCR reads, holding one entry per CDR3 protein. The top ten clones hold roughly 12% of a sample with hundreds of thousands of distinct CDR3 sequences, about 60% of them seen once. These TCRs' antigens remain unknown. Material: blood. These TCRs come from a girl aged 2 to 10 with multiple sclerosis.

CDR3 region: CSVEGVLAGRGNEQFF. DNA of the CDR3: TGCAGCGTTGAAGGGGTACTAGCGGGACGGGGCAATGAGCAGTTCTTC. The rearrangement uses TRBV29-1 and TRBJ2-1, with 10 bases fitting TRBD2. In germline, CDR1 is SQVTM, CDR2 ANQGSEA. The CDR3 length is 16 residues. V trimming: 1 base; J trimming: 6 bases; junction bases outside the gene matches: 9.

This clonotype appeared a single time. The chain employs TRBV2 and TRBJ1-2; D remains unclear. This CDR3 contains 14 residues. Germline assignment: CDR1 SNHLY and CDR2 FYNNEI. Trimming removed 1 base at V and 5 bases at J, with 11 bases between. The CDR3 DNA sequence: TGTGCCAGCAGTGAAGGTTCGACACCTTATGGCTACACCTTC. This encodes CASSEGSTPYGYTF. The complete variable domain, with remaining parts taken from reference TRBV2 and TRBJ1-2, reads EPEVTQTPSHQVTQMGQEVILRCVPISNHLYFYWYRQILGQKVEFLVSFYNNEISEKSEIFDDQFSVERPDGSNFTLKIRSTKLEDSAMYFCASSEGSTPYGYTFGSGTRLTVV.

V and J are TRBV11-2 and TRBJ2-7; 8 bases agree with TRBD1. V shed 4 bases, J shed 3 bases, and the junction held 5 bases outside the gene matches. The CDR3 loop spans 14 amino acids. The germline gives CDR1 SGHAT, CDR2 FQNNGV. Here the CDR3 reads CASSSYRGNYEQYF. CDR3 DNA: TGTGCCAGCAGCTCCTACAGGGGGAACTACGAGCAGTACTTC.

This clonotype showed up just a few times. The chain is built from TRBV6-5 and TRBJ1-1; 8 bases map to TRBD1. The junction had 0 bases not matched to a gene; V was cut back by 0 bases and J by 0 bases. CDR1 is MNHEY and CDR2 is SVGAGI in the germline V gene. CDR3 length: 15 amino acids. The CDR3 DNA reads TGTGCCAGCAGTTACTCGACAGGGGTGAACACTGAAGCTTTCTTT. Residues: CASSYSTGVNTEAFF.

This clonotype has more than one count but fewer than ten. The V gene is TRBV12-3 or TRBV12-4, the J gene TRBJ1-1; D gene uncertain. Trimming removed 2 bases at V and 0 bases at J, with 10 bases between. The CDR3 spans 15 residues. CDR3 nucleotides: TGTGCCAGCAGTTTATTCGAGGGCATGAACACTGAAGCTTTCTTT. Protein: CASSLFEGMNTEAFF.

The CDR3 is CASIRDRGLDGYTF. CDR3 sequence (DNA): TGTGCCAGCATCCGGGACAGGGGCTTGGATGGCTACACCTTC. This chain uses TRBV6-5 with TRBJ1-2; 10 bases align to TRBD1. This CDR3 has 14 residues. V trimming: 7 bases; J trimming: 6 bases; junction bases outside the gene matches: 8. Germline V CDR1 and CDR2: MNHEY, SVGAGI.

A single count supports this clonotype. The rearrangement uses TRBV6-2 or TRBV6-3 and TRBJ1-5; D gene ambiguous. Trimming removed 10 bases at V and 8 bases at J, with 15 bases between. The CDR3 runs to 12 residues. Germline loops: CDR1 MNHEY, CDR2 SVGEGT. The CDR3 here is CATGEGGKPQHF. The DNA for the CDR3 is TGTGCCACCGGTGAGGGAGGTAAGCCCCAGCATTTT.

The chain links TRBV20-1 to TRBJ1-1; perhaps TRBD1 as D (5 bases). Germline loops: CDR1 DFQATT, CDR2 SNEGSKA (reference sequence). The CDR3 is 12 amino acids. V gave up 1 base and J gave up 7 bases, with 10 bases separating them. For the CDR3, the DNA is TGCAGTGCTAGAGGTGACAGCTATGAAGCTTTCTTT. Translated: CSARGDSYEAFF.

This clonotype was observed a few times. The rearrangement joins TRBV9 to TRBJ2-2; TRBD2 is a possible D gene (6 bases). The CDR3 length is 15 residues. CDR1 and CDR2 (germline): SGDLS, YYNGEE. Trimming pared 7 bases from V and 3 bases from J, leaving 16 bases between. The CDR3 DNA is TGTGCCAGCGGAAGGGCTAGCGCTTACACCGGGGAGCTGTTTTTT. Translated, it gives CASGRASAYTGELFF.

The rearrangement links TRBV29-1 to TRBJ2-3, with D maybe TRBD2 (6 bases). Germline V gives CDR1 SQVTM, CDR2 ANQGSEA. Deletions cut 4 bases from V and 5 bases from J, with 7 bases between. The CDR3 sequence is 11 residues long. The CDR3 sequence: CSVGGEDTQYF. The CDR3 nucleotides read TGCAGCGTTGGCGGGGAAGATACGCAGTATTTT.

The chain uses TRBV7-3 and TRBJ2-7, with 11 bases lining up with TRBD1. The ends lost 5 bases at V and 3 bases at J; junction bases unmatched: 3. The CDR3 sequence is 14 residues long. In germline, CDR1 is SGHTA, CDR2 FQGTGA. The CDR3 sequence: CASSAGTGGYEQYF. CDR3 nucleotide sequence: TGTGCCAGCAGCGCCGGGACAGGGGGCTACGAGCAGTACTTC.

This clonotype was detected only a few times. This chain joins TRBV9 and TRBJ1-2, with a weak D call TRBD1 (6 bases). Trimming left V 0 bases short and J 4 bases short, with 13 bases between. The CDR3 sequence is 15 residues long. Germline V gene sequence: CDR1 SGDLS, CDR2 YYNGEE. In nucleotides, the CDR3 is TGTGCCAGCAGCGTAGATGGGGGCGCGAGCTATGGCTACACCTTC. It codes for CASSVDGGASYGYTF.

The chain links TRBV27 to TRBJ2-3; maybe TRBD2 (5 bases). The CDR3 has 16 amino acids. From germline, CDR1 is MNHEY and CDR2 SMNVEV (reference sequence). Trimming removed 5 bases at V and 2 bases at J, with 17 bases between. CDR3 nucleotides: TGTGCCAGCAGTAACAGTCTCGGGGAAGTCACAGATACGCAGTATTTT. It encodes CASSNSLGEVTDTQYF.